Here is one TCR beta chain with its context. The record originates from a study of T-cell reconstitution after alpha-beta-depleted transplantation in children. Germline V gene sequence: CDR1 LGHNA, CDR2 YSLEER. Trimming took 0 bases from V and 2 from J, leaving 11 bases between them. The CDR3 sequence is 16 residues long. During its preparation, the TCRbeta library received unique molecular identifiers. A single record per CDR3 protein comes from TCRdb applying MiXCR to the PCR reads. The sample contains around 490,000 distinct CDR3 sequences, approximately 10% of which appear only once. The sample consisted of PBMCs, mostly from graft donor cells, taken 180 days after TCRalphabeta/CD19-depleted stem cell transplant. The gene calls are TRBV4-3 and TRBJ1-3; D is unclear. This receptor was obtained from a female patient aged 2-9 years who had a stem cell transplant for aplastic anemia, so the T cells may come from the graft donor. As DNA, the CDR3 is TGCGCCAGCAGCCAAGACGTAGGGAATACTGGAAACACCATATATTTT. Its translation is CASSQDVGNTGNTIYF.